A selection of T cell receptor beta chains follows, all from one sample in a study of blood T cells in healthy people across ages. TCRdb ran MiXCR on the 5' RACE reads and lists one entry per CDR3 protein. The sample shows about 830,000 distinct CDR3 sequences, approximately 59% of them seen only once. The sequenced sample consisted of blood. The receptors originated from a man younger than 40 in good health. Each CDR3 is given with its conserved first and last residue. The order of the fields is V gene, clone size, J gene, D gene, CDR3 DNA, CDR3 protein. A D gene is named only where the DNA matches it firmly. Where a row states a size, it is once, few, many or the class of an expanded clone; other rows omit it.

TRBV7-2	few	TRBJ1-5	TRBD1	TGTGCCAGCAGCACCCGGACAGGGTCCGGTCAGCCCCAGCATTTT	CASSTRTGSGQPQHF
TRBV10-3	NA	TRBJ1-1	TRBD1	TGTGCCATCAGTGGAGACAGGGCAAACACTGAAGCTTTCTTT	CAISGDRANTEAFF
TRBV10-3	NA	TRBJ2-1	TRBD2	TGTGCCATCAGTGAGTCTGCTCAGCGGGGTGAGCAGTTCTTC	CAISESAQRGEQFF
TRBV6-2/TRBV6-3	NA	TRBJ2-1	TRBD2	TGTGCCAGCGGCCAACTAGCGCTTGAGCAGTTCTTC	CASGQLALEQFF
TRBV7-2	NA	TRBJ2-7	TRBD2	TGTGCCAGCAGCATAGGTGCTAGCGGGGGCTACGAGCAGTACTTC	CASSIGASGGYEQYF
TRBV28	NA	TRBJ1-2	TRBD1	TGTGCCAGCAGTTTGGACAGGGAGACCAACTATGGCTACACCTTC	CASSLDRETNYGYTF
TRBV15	NA	TRBJ2-7	NA	TGTGCCACCAGCAGAGATTTGGCAGCGAGATCCTACGAGCAGTACTTC	CATSRDLAARSYEQYF
TRBV20-1	few	TRBJ2-5	NA	TGCAGTGCGCTTCCCGGAGGGGTGGAGACCCAGTACTTC	CSALPGGVETQYF
TRBV4-3	once	TRBJ2-1	NA	TGCGCCAGCAGCCAAGAGTGGGATATTGGGCAGTTCTTC	CASSQEWDIGQFF
TRBV7-9	NA	TRBJ2-7	NA	TGTGCCAGCTGGACGTATACCTACAATGAGCAGTACTTC	CASWTYTYNEQYF
TRBV5-5	NA	TRBJ1-2	NA	TGTGCCAGCAGCTTGAACGTCGGGGTTAATGGCTACACCTTC	CASSLNVGVNGYTF
TRBV7-3	NA	TRBJ1-1	NA	TGTGCCAGCAGCTTCTCAGGCATGAACACTGAAGCTTTCTTT	CASSFSGMNTEAFF
TRBV6-5	once	TRBJ1-3	NA	TGTGCCAGCAGTTACGCTTTCGGGGGATCTGGAAACACCATATATTTT	CASSYAFGGSGNTIYF
TRBV4-3	NA	TRBJ2-5	TRBD2	TGCGCCAGCAGCCAACAGACTAGCGGGGGGGCGGAGACCCAGTACTTC	CASSQQTSGGAETQYF
TRBV20-1	NA	TRBJ1-1	NA	TGCAGTGCTCCGGACTCGGAGGGCACTGAAGCTTTCTTT	CSAPDSEGTEAFF
TRBV7-3	NA	TRBJ2-1	TRBD2	TGTGCCAGCAGCTTAACCAGAGTGGCGGGGGGGTACAATGAGCAGTTCTTC	CASSLTRVAGGYNEQFF
TRBV7-9	once	TRBJ2-6	NA	TGTGCCAGCAGCCGATCCGGGACACCCGGGAGGGCCAACGTCCTGACTTTC	CASSRSGTPGRANVLTF
TRBV11-1	NA	TRBJ1-6	NA	TGTGCCGGCAGCCCAGACGGGGGGTATAATTCACCCCTCCACTTT	CAGSPDGGYNSPLHF
TRBV12-3/TRBV12-4	NA	TRBJ2-2	NA	TGTGCCAGCAGTTTTGTACTAGCAGGGGCCGGGGAGCTGTTTTTT	CASSFVLAGAGELFF
TRBV12-3/TRBV12-4	NA	TRBJ2-5	NA	TGTGCCAGCAGCCCCCTCGAGGGGTTCCAAGAGACCCAGTACTTC	CASSPLEGFQETQYF